This passage covers 5 T cell receptor beta chains from one sample sequenced in a study of OX40 agonist ivuxolimab in advanced cancers. The method was immunoSEQ multiplex PCR; TCRdb's version includes in-frame clones alone and lacks a portion of them. The sample holds over 45,000 clones, approximately 84% seen once. The starting material was CD4+ or CD8+ T cells sorted from blood, obtained in a trial of the OX40 agonist ivuxolimab. These receptor sequences come from an adult with an advanced solid tumor such as melanoma, head and neck, liver or kidney cancer.

The chain links TRBV11-2 to TRBJ2-7, with D unclear. The germline CDR1 and CDR2 sequences are SGHAT and FQNNGV. V shed 6 bases and J shed 2 bases, with 11 bases lying between them. The CDR3 contains 13 residues. In DNA, the CDR3 is TGTGCCAGCAGTTCGGTACGGACCTACGAGCAGTACTTC. Translation: CASSSVRTYEQYF.

V and J are TRBV5-1 and TRBJ1-3; D uncertain. Per the germline V gene, CDR1 is SGHRS and CDR2 is YFSETQ. V was pared by 0 bases and J by 0 bases, with 4 bases between. The length of the CDR3 is 14 residues. Here the CDR3 reads CASSLGDSGNTIYF. For the CDR3, the DNA is TGCGCCAGCAGCTTGGGAGACTCTGGAAACACCATATATTTT.

This CDR3 is CAWSVHSGLYNNEQFF. DNA for the CDR3: TGTGCCTGGAGTGTACACTCGGGACTTTATAACAATGAGCAGTTCTTC. The rearrangement links TRBV30 to TRBJ2-1; a weak D match, TRBD2 (6 bases). Trimming cost V 0 bases and J 5 bases, with 17 bases left between them. The CDR3 is 16 residues long. CDR1 is GTSNPN, CDR2 SVGIG, per germline (reference sequence).

The chain couples TRBV9 to TRBJ2-1, with D possibly TRBD2 on 7 matching bases. The CDR3 covers 14 residues. Germline values: CDR1 SGDLS, CDR2 YYNGEE. The V end lost 3 bases, the J end lost 8 bases, and 15 bases lay between the germline ends. The CDR3 protein is CASSDGGRSYEQFF. The DNA of the CDR3 is TGTGCCAGCAGCGACGGGGGGCGTTCCTATGAGCAGTTCTTC.

The chain carries TRBV30 and TRBJ1-1; D not certain. This CDR3 contains 15 residues. Trimming stripped 6 bases from V and 5 bases from J, with 22 bases between. The germline CDR1 and CDR2 sequences are GTSNPN and SVGIG (reference sequence). The CDR3 DNA is TGTGCCTGCCCCCCAGCGGACGGTGAATTTACTGAAGCTTTCTTT. Translation: CACPPADGEFTEAFF. Variable domain in full (rest from reference TRBV30 and TRBJ1-1): SQTIHQWPATLVQPVGSPLSLECTVEGTSNPNLYWYRQAAGRGLQLLFYSVGIGQISSEVPQNLSASRPQDRQFILSSKKLLLSDSGFYLCACPPADGEFTEAFFGQGTRLTVV.